The clone carrying this TCR beta chain was detected a few times. The antigen remains unidentified. MiXCR, run by TCRdb on the 5' RACE reads, gives a single entry per CDR3 protein. The sample shows around 140,000 distinct CDR3 sequences, 6% to 6.5% of them seen only once. The entry originates in a study of T-cell memory formation after mild COVID-19. Overall study: Each donor largely had its own TCR clusters.

Study results and caveats: For second-wave clones that peaked at day 37, SARS-CoV-2 specificity went unverified. Contracting clones from day 15 to 85 had balanced CD4/CD8; later expanders favoured CD4+. Some clones that responded were present in memory (sampled pre-infection), which suggests cross-reactive memory joined.

The sample comprised PBMCs or a T cell subset sorted from them (not recorded which). This clonotype originated in an adult woman who had mild COVID-19 (a few samples of this study predate the infection). Cell type and time point are not known.

The CDR3 sequence: CASSEQGLGTEAFF. CDR3 DNA: TGCGCCAGCAGCGAACAGGGGCTTGGCACTGAAGCTTTCTTT. This chain uses TRBV5-1 with TRBJ1-1; 7 bases fit TRBD1. The germline V gene has CDR1 SGHRS and CDR2 YFSETQ. J gave up 4 bases and V 4 bases, and 7 bases lay outside the gene matches. This CDR3 is built from 14 residues.